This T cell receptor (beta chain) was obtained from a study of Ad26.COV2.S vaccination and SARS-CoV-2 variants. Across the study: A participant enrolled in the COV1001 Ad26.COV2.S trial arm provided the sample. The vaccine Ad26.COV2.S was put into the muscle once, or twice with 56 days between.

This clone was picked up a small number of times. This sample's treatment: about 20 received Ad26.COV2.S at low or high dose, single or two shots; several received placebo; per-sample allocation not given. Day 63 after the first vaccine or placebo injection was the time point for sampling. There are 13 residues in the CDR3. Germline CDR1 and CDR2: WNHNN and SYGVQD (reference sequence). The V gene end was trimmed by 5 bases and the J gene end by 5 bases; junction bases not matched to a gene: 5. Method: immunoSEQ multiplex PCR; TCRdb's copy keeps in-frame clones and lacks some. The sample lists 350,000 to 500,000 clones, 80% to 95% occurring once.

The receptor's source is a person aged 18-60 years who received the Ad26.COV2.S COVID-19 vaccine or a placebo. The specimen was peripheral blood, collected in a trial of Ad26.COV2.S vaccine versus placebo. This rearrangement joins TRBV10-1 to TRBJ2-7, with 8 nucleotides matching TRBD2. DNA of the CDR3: TGCGCCAGCAGTTTTCGAGCGGGAGACGAGCAGTACTTC. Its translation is CASSFRAGDEQYF.